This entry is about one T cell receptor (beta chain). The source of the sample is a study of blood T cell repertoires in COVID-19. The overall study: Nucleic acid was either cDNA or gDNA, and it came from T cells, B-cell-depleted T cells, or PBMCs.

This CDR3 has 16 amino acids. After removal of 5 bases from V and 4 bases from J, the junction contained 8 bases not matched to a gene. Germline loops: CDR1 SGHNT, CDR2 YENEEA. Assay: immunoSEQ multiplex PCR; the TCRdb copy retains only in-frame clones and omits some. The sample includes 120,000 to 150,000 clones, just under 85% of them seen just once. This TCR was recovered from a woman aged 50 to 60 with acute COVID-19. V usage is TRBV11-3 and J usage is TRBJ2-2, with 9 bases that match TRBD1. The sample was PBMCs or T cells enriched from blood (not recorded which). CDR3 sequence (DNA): TGTGCCAGCAGCCTGGGGGGACAGGGAGGCACCGGGGAGCTGTTTTTT. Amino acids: CASSLGGQGGTGELFF.